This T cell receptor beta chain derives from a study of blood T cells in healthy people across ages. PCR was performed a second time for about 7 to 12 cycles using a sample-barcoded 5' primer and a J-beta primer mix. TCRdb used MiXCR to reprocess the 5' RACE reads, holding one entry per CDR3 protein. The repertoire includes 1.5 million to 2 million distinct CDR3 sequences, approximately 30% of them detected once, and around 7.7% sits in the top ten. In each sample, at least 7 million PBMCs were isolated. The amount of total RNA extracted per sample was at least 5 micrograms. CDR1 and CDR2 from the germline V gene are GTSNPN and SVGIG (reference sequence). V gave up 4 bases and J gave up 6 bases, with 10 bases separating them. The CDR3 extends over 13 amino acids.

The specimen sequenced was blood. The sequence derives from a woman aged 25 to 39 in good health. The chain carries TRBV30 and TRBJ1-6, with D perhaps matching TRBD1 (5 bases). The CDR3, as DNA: TGTGCCTGGATAGACAGCCCTAATTCACCCCTCCACTTT. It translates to CAWIDSPNSPLHF.